The clone carrying this T cell receptor (beta chain) is medium-sized by share. V was trimmed by 7 bases and J by 2 bases, leaving 9 bases between them. Germline-derived CDR1 and CDR2 are LNHDA and SQIVND (reference sequence). This CDR3 contains 13 residues. Sequencing was performed with immunoSEQ multiplex PCR; in TCRdb, only in-frame clones are kept and a portion is missing. The sample consists of about 15,000 clones, 80% to 85% of them appearing once. This sample is drawn from a study of blood T cell repertoires in COVID-19. The genes are TRBV19 and TRBJ2-1, with D tentatively TRBD2 (5 bases). The specimen sequenced was peripheral blood. The clonotype comes from a human donor in a cohort sampled during active COVID-19. CDR3 bases: TGTGCCAGTACCGAGAGGGCCTACAATGAGCAGTTCTTC. Protein product: CASTERAYNEQFF. Drawing the rest from reference TRBV19 and TRBJ2-1, the complete variable domain is DGGITQSPKYLFRKEGQNVTLSCEQNLNHDAMYWYRQDPGQGLRLIYYSQIVNDFQKGDIAEGYSVSREKKESFPLTVTSAQKNPTAFYLCASTERAYNEQFFGPGTRLTVL.